The rows below give T cell receptor beta chains drawn from one sample of a study of T-cell memory formation after mild COVID-19. TCRdb redid the calling of the 5' RACE reads with MiXCR, one entry per CDR3 protein. The sample has some 330,000 distinct CDR3 sequences; approximately 21% are singletons. The sequenced sample consisted of PBMCs or a T cell subset sorted from them (not recorded which). All receptors come from an adult woman who had mild COVID-19 (a few samples of this study predate the infection). Cell type and time point are not known. Both conserved end residues are part of each CDR3. The order of the fields is D gene, CDR3 length, J gene, V gene, clone size, CDR3 protein, CDR3 DNA. A D gene is named only where the DNA matches it firmly. Rows give clone size only sometimes, using once, few, many, or a class for an expanded clone.

D: TRBD2; length: 18; J: TRBJ2-2; V: TRBV3-1; size: few; CDR3: CASSQPGLAGVRTGELFF; DNA: TGTGCCAGCAGCCAACCGGGACTAGCGGGAGTAAGGACCGGGGAGCTGTTTTTT
D: TRBD2; length: 13; J: TRBJ2-3; V: TRBV6-2/TRBV6-3; size: NA; CDR3: CASASGFGDTQYF; DNA: TGTGCCAGCGCTAGCGGGTTTGGCGATACGCAGTATTTT
D: TRBD1; length: 15; J: TRBJ1-2; V: TRBV27; size: few; CDR3: CASSVSTGSSYGYTF; DNA: TGTGCCAGCAGTGTATCGACAGGGAGCAGCTATGGCTACACCTTC
D: NA; length: 15; J: TRBJ2-7; V: TRBV15; size: few; CDR3: CATSRDRVGSYEQYF; DNA: TGTGCCACCAGCAGAGACAGGGTCGGCTCCTACGAGCAGTACTTC
D: NA; length: 15; J: TRBJ1-2; V: TRBV5-1; size: NA; CDR3: CASSGEQGLGYGYTF; DNA: TGCGCCAGCAGCGGAGAGCAGGGGCTTGGCTATGGCTACACCTTC
D: NA; length: 15; J: TRBJ1-1; V: TRBV5-1; size: NA; CDR3: CASSLAVGRNTEAFF; DNA: TGCGCCAGCAGCTTGGCCGTTGGGAGAAACACTGAAGCTTTCTTT
D: NA; length: 13; J: TRBJ1-6; V: TRBV30; size: NA; CDR3: CAWSGQGNSPLHF; DNA: TGTGCCTGGAGTGGGCAGGGAAATTCACCCCTCCACTTT
D: TRBD2; length: 16; J: TRBJ2-7; V: TRBV7-2; size: NA; CDR3: CASSSGGKTSGKEQYF; DNA: TGTGCCAGCAGCTCAGGGGGTAAGACTAGCGGGAAAGAGCAGTACTTC
D: NA; length: 15; J: TRBJ2-2; V: TRBV7-8; size: NA; CDR3: CASSLVRDRAGELFF; DNA: TGTGCCAGCAGCTTAGTGCGGGACCGGGCCGGGGAGCTGTTTTTT
D: NA; length: 13; J: TRBJ2-7; V: TRBV15; size: NA; CDR3: CATSRDNNYEQYF; DNA: TGTGCCACCAGCAGAGATAACAACTACGAGCAGTACTTC
D: NA; length: 14; J: TRBJ2-3; V: TRBV7-2; size: NA; CDR3: CASRVWSHTDTQYF; DNA: TGTGCCAGCAGAGTTTGGTCTCACACAGATACGCAGTATTTT
D: NA; length: 17; J: TRBJ1-2; V: TRBV4-1; size: few; CDR3: CASSLGEHSLAHYGYTF; DNA: TGCGCCAGCAGCCTGGGGGAACATAGTCTGGCTCACTATGGCTACACCTTC
D: NA; length: 13; J: TRBJ2-2; V: TRBV24-1; size: NA; CDR3: CATSRGNTGELFF; DNA: TGTGCCACCAGCCGGGGGAACACCGGGGAGCTGTTTTTT
D: TRBD2; length: 16; J: TRBJ2-3; V: TRBV7-3; size: NA; CDR3: CASSSATSGRTDTQYF; DNA: TGTGCCAGCAGCTCAGCGACTAGCGGGAGAACAGATACGCAGTATTTT
D: TRBD1; length: 15; J: TRBJ2-1; V: TRBV12-3/TRBV12-4; size: NA; CDR3: CASSLRQGASNEQFF; DNA: TGTGCCAGCAGTTTACGACAGGGGGCTAGTAATGAGCAGTTCTTC
D: NA; length: 16; J: TRBJ1-5; V: TRBV20-1; size: NA; CDR3: CSALQAQQGSNQPQHF; DNA: TGCAGTGCTCTCCAAGCGCAACAGGGAAGCAATCAGCCCCAGCATTTT
D: NA; length: 11; J: TRBJ2-1; V: TRBV27; size: NA; CDR3: CASRRAGEQFF; DNA: TGTGCCAGCAGGAGGGCGGGTGAGCAGTTCTTC
D: NA; length: 12; J: TRBJ2-7; V: TRBV29-1; size: NA; CDR3: CSVEPRTNEQYF; DNA: TGCAGCGTTGAACCCAGGACTAACGAGCAGTACTTC
D: NA; length: 14; J: TRBJ1-4; V: TRBV6-1; size: NA; CDR3: CASRGGGTNEKLFF; DNA: TGTGCCAGCAGGGGGGGGGGCACTAATGAAAAACTGTTTTTT
D: TRBD1; length: 14; J: TRBJ1-4; V: TRBV5-1; size: few; CDR3: CASSSTGVNEKLFF; DNA: TGCGCCAGCAGCTCGACAGGGGTTAATGAAAAACTGTTTTTT
D: TRBD1; length: 16; J: TRBJ2-7; V: TRBV6-1; size: many; CDR3: CASSEAAGQASYEQYF; DNA: TGTGCCAGCAGTGAAGCGGCGGGACAGGCCTCCTACGAGCAGTACTTC
D: TRBD1; length: 16; J: TRBJ1-2; V: TRBV5-5; size: few; CDR3: CASSSRRDRGTYGYTF; DNA: TGTGCCAGCAGCTCCCGCCGGGACAGGGGGACTTATGGCTACACCTTC
D: NA; length: 15; J: TRBJ1-1; V: TRBV30; size: NA; CDR3: CAWRDQGIGSTEAFF; DNA: TGTGCCTGGAGAGATCAGGGAATTGGGAGCACTGAAGCTTTCTTT
D: NA; length: 11; J: TRBJ2-1; V: TRBV12-3/TRBV12-4; size: many; CDR3: CASSPLDREFF; DNA: TGTGCCAGCAGTCCTCTAGATAGGGAGTTCTTC
D: TRBD2; length: 19; J: TRBJ2-3; V: TRBV7-2; size: few; CDR3: CASSPRAASGRAGADTQYF; DNA: TGTGCCAGCAGCCCGAGGGCGGCTAGCGGGAGGGCCGGCGCAGATACGCAGTATTTT
D: NA; length: 14; J: TRBJ1-1; V: TRBV12-3/TRBV12-4; size: NA; CDR3: CASSFHELNTEAFF; DNA: TGTGCCAGCAGTTTTCATGAGCTGAACACTGAAGCTTTCTTT
D: NA; length: 13; J: TRBJ2-7; V: TRBV19; size: NA; CDR3: CASRGPPLYEQYF; DNA: TGTGCCAGTAGGGGTCCTCCGCTTTACGAGCAGTACTTC
D: TRBD1; length: 14; J: TRBJ2-1; V: TRBV20-1; size: NA; CDR3: CSATRQGVNNEQFF; DNA: TGCAGTGCTACGCGACAGGGGGTGAACAATGAGCAGTTCTTC